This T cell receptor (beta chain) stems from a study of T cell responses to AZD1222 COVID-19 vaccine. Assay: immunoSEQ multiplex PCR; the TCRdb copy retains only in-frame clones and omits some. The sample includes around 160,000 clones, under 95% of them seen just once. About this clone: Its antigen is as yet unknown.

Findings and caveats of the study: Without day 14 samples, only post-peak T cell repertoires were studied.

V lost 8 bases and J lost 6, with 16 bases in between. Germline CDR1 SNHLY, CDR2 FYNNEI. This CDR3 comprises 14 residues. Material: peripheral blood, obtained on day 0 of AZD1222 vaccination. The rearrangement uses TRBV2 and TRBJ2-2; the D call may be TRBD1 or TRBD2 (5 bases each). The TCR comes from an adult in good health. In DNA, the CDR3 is TGTGCCAGCGCTCCGGGACCACCCCCCGGGGAGCTGTTTTTT. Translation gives CASAPGPPPGELFF.